A single T cell receptor beta chain is shown here with its context. The sample originates from a study of blood T cell repertoires in COVID-19. CDR3 length: 16 residues. Germline V gene lookup returns CDR1 LNHDA and CDR2 SQIVND (reference sequence). Trimming removed 3 bases from V and 5 bases from J; junction bases left unmatched: 4. Data came from immunoSEQ multiplex PCR; TCRdb stores just in-frame clones and leaves some out. The sample includes hundreds of thousands of clones, around 89% of them seen just once. Sequencing input: PBMCs or T cells enriched from blood (not recorded which). This sequence was found in a woman aged 40 to 55 who had recovered from COVID-19. The V and J genes are TRBV19 and TRBJ2-4, with 13 positions matching TRBD2. CDR3 residues: CASSIWTSGSQNIQYF. The CDR3 bases are TGTGCCAGTAGTATCTGGACTAGCGGGAGCCAAAACATTCAGTACTTC. Full variable domain (rest looked up from reference TRBV19 and TRBJ2-4): DGGITQSPKYLFRKEGQNVTLSCEQNLNHDAMYWYRQDPGQGLRLIYYSQIVNDFQKGDIAEGYSVSREKKESFPLTVTSAQKNPTAFYLCASSIWTSGSQNIQYFGAGTRLSVL.